This TCR beta chain emerged from a study of CD8+ T cells in alopecia areata. RNA was extracted and reverse transcribed into cDNA as the sequencing template. Method: immunoSEQ multiplex PCR; TCRdb's copy keeps in-frame clones and lacks some. Among about 97,000 clones listed, 41% were seen once. Specimens obtained from alopecia areata patients comprised lesional scalp punch biopsies and peripheral blood. Germline assignment: CDR1 SNHLY and CDR2 FYNNEI. This CDR3 comprises 15 residues. V was shortened by 6 bases and J by 2 bases, with 15 bases between the two germline ends. This TCR came from a human donor with alopecia areata. Sequencing used CD4+ T cells sorted from blood. V and J are TRBV2 and TRBJ2-3; TRBD1 might be the D (6 bases). The CDR3 sequence is CASRSAGTLTDTQYF. The DNA of the CDR3 is TGTGCCAGCAGATCGGCCGGGACACTCACAGATACGCAGTATTTT.